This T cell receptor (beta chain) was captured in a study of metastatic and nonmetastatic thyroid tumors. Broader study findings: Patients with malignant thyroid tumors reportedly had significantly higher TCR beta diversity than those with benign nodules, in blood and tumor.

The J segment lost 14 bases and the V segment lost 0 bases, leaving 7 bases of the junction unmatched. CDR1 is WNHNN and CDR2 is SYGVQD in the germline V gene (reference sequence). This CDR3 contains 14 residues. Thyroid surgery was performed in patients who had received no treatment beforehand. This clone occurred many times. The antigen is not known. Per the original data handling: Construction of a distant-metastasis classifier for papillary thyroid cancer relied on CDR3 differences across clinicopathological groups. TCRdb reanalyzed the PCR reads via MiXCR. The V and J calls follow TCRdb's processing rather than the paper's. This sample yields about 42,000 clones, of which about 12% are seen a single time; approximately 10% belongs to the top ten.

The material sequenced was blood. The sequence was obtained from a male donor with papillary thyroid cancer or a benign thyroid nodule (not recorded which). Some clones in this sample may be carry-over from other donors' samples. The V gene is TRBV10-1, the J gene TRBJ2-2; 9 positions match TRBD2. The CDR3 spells CASSESTSGPPLFF. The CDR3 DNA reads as TGCGCCAGCAGTGAGTCAACTAGCGGGCCCCCACTGTTTTTT.